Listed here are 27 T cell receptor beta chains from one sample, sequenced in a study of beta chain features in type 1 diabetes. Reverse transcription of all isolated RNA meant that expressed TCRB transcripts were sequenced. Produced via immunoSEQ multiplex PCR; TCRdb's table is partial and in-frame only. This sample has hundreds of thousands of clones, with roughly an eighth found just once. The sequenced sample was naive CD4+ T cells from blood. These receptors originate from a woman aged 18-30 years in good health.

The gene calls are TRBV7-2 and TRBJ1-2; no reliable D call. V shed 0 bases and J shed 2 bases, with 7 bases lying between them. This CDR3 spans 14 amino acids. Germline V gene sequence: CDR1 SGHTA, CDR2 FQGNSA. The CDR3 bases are TGTGCCAGCAGCTTAGCGCAGGCAAACTATGGCTACACCTTC. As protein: CASSLAQANYGYTF. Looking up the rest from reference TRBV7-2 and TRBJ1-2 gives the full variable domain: GAGVSQSPSNKVTEKGKDVELRCDPISGHTALYWYRQSLGQGLEFLIYFQGNSAPDKSGLPSDRFSAERTGGSVSTLTIQRTQQEDSAVYLCASSLAQANYGYTFGSGTRLTVV.

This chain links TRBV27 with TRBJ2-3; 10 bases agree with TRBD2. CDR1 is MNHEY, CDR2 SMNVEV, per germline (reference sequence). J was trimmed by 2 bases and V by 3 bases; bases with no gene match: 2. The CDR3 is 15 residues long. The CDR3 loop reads CASSFTSGNTDTQYF. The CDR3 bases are TGTGCCAGCAGTTTCACTAGCGGGAACACAGATACGCAGTATTTT.

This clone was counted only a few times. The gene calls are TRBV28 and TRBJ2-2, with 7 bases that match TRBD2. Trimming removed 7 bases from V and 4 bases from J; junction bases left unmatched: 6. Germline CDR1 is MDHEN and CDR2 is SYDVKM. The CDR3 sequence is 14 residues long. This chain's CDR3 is CASIGPGGTGELFF. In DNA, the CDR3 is TGTGCCAGCATCGGGCCGGGAGGCACCGGGGAGCTGTTTTTT.

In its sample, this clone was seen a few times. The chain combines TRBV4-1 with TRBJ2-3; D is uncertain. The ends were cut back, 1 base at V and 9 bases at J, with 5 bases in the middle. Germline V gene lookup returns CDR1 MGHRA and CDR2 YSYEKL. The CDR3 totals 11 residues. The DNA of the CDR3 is TGCGCCAGCAGCCAAGCGATGACGCAGTATTTT. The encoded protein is CASSQAMTQYF.

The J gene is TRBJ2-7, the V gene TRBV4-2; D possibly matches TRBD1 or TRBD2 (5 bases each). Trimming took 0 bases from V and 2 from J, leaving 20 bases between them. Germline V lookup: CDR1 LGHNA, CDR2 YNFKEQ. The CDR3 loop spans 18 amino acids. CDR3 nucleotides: TGTGCCAGCAGCCAAGATCTGGGCCTAGCAGGGCGTGCCTACGAGCAGTACTTC. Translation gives CASSQDLGLAGRAYEQYF.

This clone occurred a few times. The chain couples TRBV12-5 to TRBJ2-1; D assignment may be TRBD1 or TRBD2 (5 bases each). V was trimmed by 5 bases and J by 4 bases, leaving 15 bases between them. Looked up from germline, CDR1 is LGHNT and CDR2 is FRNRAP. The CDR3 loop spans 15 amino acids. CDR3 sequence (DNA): TGTGCTAGTGGTGCCGGGACCCTGGAGTACAATGAGCAGTTCTTC. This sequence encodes CASGAGTLEYNEQFF.

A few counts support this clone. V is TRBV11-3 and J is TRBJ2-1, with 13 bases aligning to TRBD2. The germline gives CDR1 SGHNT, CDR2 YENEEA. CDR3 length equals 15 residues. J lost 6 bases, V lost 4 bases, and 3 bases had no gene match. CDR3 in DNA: TGTGCCAGCAGCTCCCGACTAGCGGGAGGCAATGAGCAGTTCTTC. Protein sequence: CASSSRLAGGNEQFF.

This chain's CDR3 is CASSFQGQAKQETQYF. CDR3 bases: TGTGCCAGCAGTTTTCAGGGCCAGGCAAAACAAGAGACCCAGTACTTC. V gene TRBV2 combines with J gene TRBJ2-5, with D possibly being TRBD1 (5 bases). V lost 5 bases to trimming and J lost 2 bases, with 18 bases between them. Germline V gene data show CDR1 as SNHLY and CDR2 as FYNNEI. There are 16 residues in the CDR3.

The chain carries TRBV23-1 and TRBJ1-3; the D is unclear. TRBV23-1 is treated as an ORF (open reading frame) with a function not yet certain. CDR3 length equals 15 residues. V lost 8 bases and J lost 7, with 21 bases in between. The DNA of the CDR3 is TGCGCCAGCGGTGTCGTAGGGCAGCCTAGGAACACCATATATTTT. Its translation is CASGVVGQPRNTIYF.

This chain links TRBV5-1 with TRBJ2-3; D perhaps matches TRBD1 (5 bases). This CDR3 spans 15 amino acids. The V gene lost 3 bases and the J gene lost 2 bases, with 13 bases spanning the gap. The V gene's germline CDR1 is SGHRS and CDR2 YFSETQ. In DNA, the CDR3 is TGCGCCAGCAGCTCCGAGATAGGGGCCACAGATACGCAGTATTTT. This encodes CASSSEIGATDTQYF.

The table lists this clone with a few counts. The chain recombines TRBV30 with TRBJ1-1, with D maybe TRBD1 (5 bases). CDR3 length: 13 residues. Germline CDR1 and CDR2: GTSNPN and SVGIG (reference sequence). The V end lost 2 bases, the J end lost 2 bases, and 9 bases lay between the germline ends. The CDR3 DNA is TGTGCCTGGAGTCTAGACAGTAACACTGAAGCTTTCTTT. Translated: CAWSLDSNTEAFF.

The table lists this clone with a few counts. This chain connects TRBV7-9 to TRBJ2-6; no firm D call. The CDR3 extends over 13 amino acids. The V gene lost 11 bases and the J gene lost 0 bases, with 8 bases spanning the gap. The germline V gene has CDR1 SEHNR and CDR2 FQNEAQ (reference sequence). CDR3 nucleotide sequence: TGTGCCCGTTACGACTCTGGGGCCAACGTCCTGACTTTC. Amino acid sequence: CARYDSGANVLTF.

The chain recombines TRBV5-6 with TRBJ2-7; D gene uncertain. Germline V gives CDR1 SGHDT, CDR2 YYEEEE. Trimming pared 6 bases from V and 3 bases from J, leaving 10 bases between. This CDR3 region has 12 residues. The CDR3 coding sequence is TGTGCCAGCACTCGTCTGAACTACGAGCAGTACTTC. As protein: CASTRLNYEQYF.

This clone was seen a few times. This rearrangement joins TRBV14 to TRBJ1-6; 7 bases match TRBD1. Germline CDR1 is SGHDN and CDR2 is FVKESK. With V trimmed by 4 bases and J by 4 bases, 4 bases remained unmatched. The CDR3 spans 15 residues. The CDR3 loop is CASSPPGGYNSPLHF. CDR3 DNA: TGTGCCAGCAGCCCCCCAGGGGGATATAATTCACCCCTCCACTTT.

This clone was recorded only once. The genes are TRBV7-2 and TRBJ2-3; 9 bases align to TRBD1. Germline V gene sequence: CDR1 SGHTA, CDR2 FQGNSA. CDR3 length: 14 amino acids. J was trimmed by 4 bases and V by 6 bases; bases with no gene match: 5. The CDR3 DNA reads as TGTGCCAGCAGGACAGGGGGTAATGCAGATACGCAGTATTTT. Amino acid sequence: CASRTGGNADTQYF.

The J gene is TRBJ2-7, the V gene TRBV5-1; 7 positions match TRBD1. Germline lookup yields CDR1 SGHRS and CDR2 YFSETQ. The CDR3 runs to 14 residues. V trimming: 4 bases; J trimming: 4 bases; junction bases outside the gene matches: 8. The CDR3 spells CASSSPEQGYEQYF. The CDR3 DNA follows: TGCGCCAGCAGCAGCCCCGAACAGGGGTACGAGCAGTACTTC.

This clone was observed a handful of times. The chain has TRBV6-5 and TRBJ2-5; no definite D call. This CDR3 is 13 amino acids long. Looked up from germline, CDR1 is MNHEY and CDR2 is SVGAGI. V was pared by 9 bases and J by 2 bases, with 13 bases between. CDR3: CASVAGDQETQYF. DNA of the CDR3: TGTGCCAGTGTGGCAGGAGATCAAGAGACCCAGTACTTC.

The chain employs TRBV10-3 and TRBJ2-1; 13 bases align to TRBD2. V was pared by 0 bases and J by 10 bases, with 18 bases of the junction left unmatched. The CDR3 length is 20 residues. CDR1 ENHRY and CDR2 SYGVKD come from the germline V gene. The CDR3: CAISESRWRTGLAGAREQFF. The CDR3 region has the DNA TGTGCCATCAGTGAGTCTCGATGGCGTACAGGACTAGCGGGAGCGAGGGAGCAGTTCTTC.

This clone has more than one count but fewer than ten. DNA for the CDR3: TGCAGCGTTCTGTCTGGAAACACCATATATTTT. Protein sequence: CSVLSGNTIYF. The chain is built from TRBV29-1 and TRBJ1-3; D is undetermined. The CDR3 covers 11 residues. The germline V gene encodes CDR1 SQVTM and CDR2 ANQGSEA. V lost 5 bases, J lost 1 base, and 3 bases lay in between.

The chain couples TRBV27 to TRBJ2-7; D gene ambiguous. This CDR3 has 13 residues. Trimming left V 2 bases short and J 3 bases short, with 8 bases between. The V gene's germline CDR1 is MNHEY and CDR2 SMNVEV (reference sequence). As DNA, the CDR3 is TGTGCCAGCAGTTTAGGGCTAGTCTACGAGCAGTACTTC. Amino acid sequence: CASSLGLVYEQYF.

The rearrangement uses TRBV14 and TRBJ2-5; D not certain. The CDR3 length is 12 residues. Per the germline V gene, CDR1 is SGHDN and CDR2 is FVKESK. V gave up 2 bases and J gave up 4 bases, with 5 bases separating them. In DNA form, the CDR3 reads TGTGCCAGCAGCCAATCGGGAGAGACCCAGTACTTC. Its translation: CASSQSGETQYF.

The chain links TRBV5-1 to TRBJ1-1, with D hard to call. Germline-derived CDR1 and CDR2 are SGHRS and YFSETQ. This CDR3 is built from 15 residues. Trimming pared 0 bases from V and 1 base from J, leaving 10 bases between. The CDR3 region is CASSLALWPNTEAFF. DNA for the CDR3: TGCGCCAGCAGCTTGGCCCTTTGGCCGAACACTGAAGCTTTCTTT.

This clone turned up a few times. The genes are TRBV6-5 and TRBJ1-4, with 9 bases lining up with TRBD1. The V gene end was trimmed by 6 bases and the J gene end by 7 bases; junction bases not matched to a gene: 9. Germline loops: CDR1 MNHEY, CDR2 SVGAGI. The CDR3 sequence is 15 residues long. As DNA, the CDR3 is TGTGCCAGCAGGACGGACAGGGGAGTACGTGAAAAACTGTTTTTT. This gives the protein CASRTDRGVREKLFF.

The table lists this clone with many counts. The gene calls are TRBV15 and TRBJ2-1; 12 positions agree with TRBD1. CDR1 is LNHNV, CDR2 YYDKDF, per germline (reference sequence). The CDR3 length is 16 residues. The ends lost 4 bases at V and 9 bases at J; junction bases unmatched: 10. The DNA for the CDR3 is TGTGCCACCAGCACATGGGACAGGGGGCGCCCGGGTGAGCAGTTCTTC. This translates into CATSTWDRGRPGEQFF.

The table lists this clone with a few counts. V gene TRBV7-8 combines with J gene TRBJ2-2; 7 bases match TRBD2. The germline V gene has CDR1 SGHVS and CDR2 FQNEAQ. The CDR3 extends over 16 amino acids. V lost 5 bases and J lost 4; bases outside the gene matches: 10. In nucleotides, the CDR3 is TGTGCCAGCAGCCCCCCTTTAGTAGCGGGCACCGGGGAGCTGTTTTTT. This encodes CASSPPLVAGTGELFF.

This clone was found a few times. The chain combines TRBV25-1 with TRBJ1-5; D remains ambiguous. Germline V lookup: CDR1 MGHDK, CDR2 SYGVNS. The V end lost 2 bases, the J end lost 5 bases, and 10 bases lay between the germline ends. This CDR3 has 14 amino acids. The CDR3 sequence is CASSELGRDQPQHF. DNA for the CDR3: TGTGCCAGCAGTGAACTAGGCAGAGATCAGCCCCAGCATTTT.

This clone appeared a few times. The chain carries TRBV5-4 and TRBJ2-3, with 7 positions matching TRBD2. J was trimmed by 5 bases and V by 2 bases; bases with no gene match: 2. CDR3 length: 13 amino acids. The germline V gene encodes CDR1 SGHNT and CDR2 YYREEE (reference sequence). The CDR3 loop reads CASSLREGDTQYF. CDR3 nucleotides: TGTGCCAGCAGCTTAAGGGAGGGAGATACGCAGTATTTT.